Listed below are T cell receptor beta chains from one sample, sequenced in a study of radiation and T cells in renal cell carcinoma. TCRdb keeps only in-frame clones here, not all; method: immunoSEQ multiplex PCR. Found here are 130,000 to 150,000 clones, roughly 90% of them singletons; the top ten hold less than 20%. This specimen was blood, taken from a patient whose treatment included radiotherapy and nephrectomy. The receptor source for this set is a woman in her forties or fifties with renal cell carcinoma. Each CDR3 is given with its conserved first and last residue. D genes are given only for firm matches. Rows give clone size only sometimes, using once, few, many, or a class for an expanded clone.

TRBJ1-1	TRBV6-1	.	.	CASKGPIAMNTEAFF	TGTGCCAGCAAGGGTCCAATAGCCATGAACACTGAAGCTTTCTTT
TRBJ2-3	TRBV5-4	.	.	CASSLDSESTDTQYF	TGTGCCAGCAGCTTGGACAGCGAGAGCACAGATACGCAGTATTTT
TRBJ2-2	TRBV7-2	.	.	CASSLFSRGNTGELFF	TGTGCCAGCAGCTTATTTAGTCGGGGAAACACCGGGGAGCTGTTTTTT
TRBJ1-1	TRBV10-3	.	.	CAIKAGAAGGAFF	TGTGCCATCAAGGCAGGGGCGGCGGGTGGGGCTTTCTTT
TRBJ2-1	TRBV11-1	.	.	CASSLAGFSYNEQFF	TGTGCCAGCAGCTTAGCGGGATTCTCCTACAATGAGCAGTTCTTC
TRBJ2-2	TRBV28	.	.	CASKRGVTGELFF	TGTGCCAGCAAGAGGGGGGTGACCGGGGAGCTGTTTTTT
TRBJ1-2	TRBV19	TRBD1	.	CASSKGQGDYGYTF	TGTGCCAGTAGTAAGGGACAGGGGGACTATGGCTACACCTTC
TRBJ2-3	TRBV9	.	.	CASSVASQGSIVTDTQYF	TGTGCCAGCAGCGTAGCTTCGCAGGGGTCTATTGTCACAGATACGCAGTATTTT
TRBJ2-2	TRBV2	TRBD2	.	CASSGGLAGPGELFF	TGTGCCAGCAGTGGAGGACTAGCGGGGCCGGGGGAGCTGTTTTTT
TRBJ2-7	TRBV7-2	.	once	CASSLPSVYEQYF	TGTGCCAGCAGCTTACCTAGCGTCTACGAGCAGTACTTC
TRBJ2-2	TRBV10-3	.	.	CAAKRAENLNTGELFF	TGTGCCGCCAAGAGGGCGGAGAACCTAAACACCGGGGAGCTGTTTTTT
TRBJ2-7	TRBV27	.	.	CASSLSPRNEQYF	TGTGCCAGCAGTTTATCGCCCAGGAACGAGCAGTACTTC
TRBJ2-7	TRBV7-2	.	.	CASSLSPVMDEQYF	TGTGCCAGCAGCTTAAGTCCGGTTATGGACGAGCAGTACTTC
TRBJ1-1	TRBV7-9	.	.	CASSLGPQDTEAFF	TGTGCCAGCAGCTTAGGTCCTCAGGACACTGAAGCTTTCTTT
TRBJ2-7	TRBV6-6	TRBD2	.	CASSYSLAEDYEQYF	TGTGCCAGCAGTTACTCCCTAGCGGAGGACTACGAGCAGTACTTC
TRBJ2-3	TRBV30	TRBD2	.	CAWSFSGGGTDTQYF	TGTGCCTGGAGTTTCTCTGGGGGGGGGACAGATACGCAGTATTTT
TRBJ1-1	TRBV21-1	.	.	CASSKAIPVGTEAFF	TGTGCCAGCAGCAAAGCAATTCCGGTCGGCACTGAAGCTTTCTTT
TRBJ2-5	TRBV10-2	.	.	CASSEAVSQETQYF	TGCGCCAGCAGTGAGGCTGTCAGCCAAGAGACCCAGTACTTC
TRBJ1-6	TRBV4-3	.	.	CASSQTTRGADNSPLHF	TGCGCCAGCAGCCAAACGACAAGGGGCGCGGATAATTCACCCCTCCACTTT
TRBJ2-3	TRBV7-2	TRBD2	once	CASSLGWLAGGRTDTQYF	TGTGCCAGCAGCTTAGGGTGGCTAGCGGGGGGCCGCACAGATACGCAGTATTTT
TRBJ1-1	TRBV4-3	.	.	CASSQVTAVNTEAFF	TGCGCCAGCAGCCAGGTGACTGCGGTCAACACTGAAGCTTTCTTT
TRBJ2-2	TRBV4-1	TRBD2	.	CASSRGTSSISGELFF	TGCGCCAGCAGCCGGGGGACTAGCAGTATCTCGGGGGAGCTGTTTTTT
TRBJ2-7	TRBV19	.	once	CASSILGQGSPYEQYF	TGTGCCAGTAGTATACTCGGGCAGGGATCTCCCTACGAGCAGTACTTC
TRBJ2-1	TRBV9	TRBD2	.	CASTASGRPGNEQFF	TGTGCCAGCACCGCGAGCGGGAGGCCAGGGAATGAGCAGTTCTTC